A single sample gave rise to the 8 T cell receptor beta chains below, sequenced in a study of PD-1 blockade in classical Hodgkin lymphoma (dated by TCRdb to the early 2020s). The sample's time point label, in plain terms: cycle 4 day 1 (C4D1), after less than seven weeks of nivolumab. Every trial patient had relapsed after autologous stem cell transplantation, and cohorts A, B and C differed in prior brentuximab vedotin exposure. The library was prepared using the immunoSEQ multiplex PCR assay. Not all clones reach the TCRdb copy of this immuneACCESS table, which keeps in-frame sequences only. Checked studies attribute under half of the gap to unresolved V genes and leave the rest unexplained. The sample contains fewer than 55,000 clones, around 80% of them found a single time. Around a third of the sample is in the top ten clones. The sequencing here drew on peripheral blood mononuclear cells (PBMCs), taken before the fourth cycle of nivolumab. These receptors were obtained from a human donor with classical Hodgkin lymphoma.

The sample holds one count of this clone. CDR3 loop: CASSLVAQGTEAFF. The CDR3 region has the DNA TGTGCCAGCAGCTTAGTGGCCCAGGGCACTGAAGCTTTCTTT. The chain carries TRBV7-2 and TRBJ1-1; D may be TRBD1 (5 bases). This CDR3 spans 14 amino acids. CDR1 and CDR2 from the germline V gene are SGHTA and FQGNSA. The V end was cut by 1 base, the J end by 4 bases, with 10 bases between.

The genes are TRBV18 and TRBJ2-3; perhaps TRBD1 as D (5 bases). The V gene's germline CDR1 is KGHSH and CDR2 LQKENI. V dropped 3 bases and J dropped 2 bases, with 12 bases sitting between them. This CDR3 is 15 amino acids long. Here the CDR3 reads CASSPSQGYTDTQYF. CDR3 DNA: TGTGCCAGCTCACCGTCCCAGGGCTACACAGATACGCAGTATTTT.

DNA for the CDR3: TGTGCCAGCAGCCCAGGACTGGTCTCCTACGAGCAGTACTTC. It specifies CASSPGLVSYEQYF. The V call is TRBV11-3, the J call TRBJ2-7; D may be TRBD2 (5 bases). The CDR3 length is 14 residues. The germline gives CDR1 SGHNT, CDR2 YENEEA. V gave up 5 bases and J gave up 0 bases, with 11 bases separating them.

V usage is TRBV5-1 and J usage is TRBJ2-1; D remains ambiguous. CDR1 SGHRS and CDR2 YFSETQ come from the germline V gene. The CDR3 sequence is 13 residues long. Trimming removed 0 bases from V and 9 bases from J, with 10 bases in between. The CDR3 sequence: CASSLDFPSEQFF. CDR3 nucleotides: TGCGCCAGCAGCTTGGACTTTCCAAGTGAGCAGTTCTTC.

The chain has TRBV27 and TRBJ2-6; D not certain. V lost 5 bases, J lost 5 bases, and 13 bases lay in between. Germline values: CDR1 MNHEY, CDR2 SMNVEV (reference sequence). The CDR3 length is 15 residues. CDR3 coding DNA: TGTGCCAGCAGTCTCCGGATACCGAGGGCCAACGTCCTGACTTTC. Amino acids: CASSLRIPRANVLTF.

Only a few counts were recorded for this clone. The chain uses TRBV7-7 and TRBJ2-7; D possibly corresponds to TRBD2 (7 bases). CDR3 length: 14 amino acids. The ends were cut back, 1 base at V and 6 bases at J, with 13 bases in the middle. The V gene's germline CDR1 is SSHAT and CDR2 FNYEAQ (reference sequence). Written as DNA, the CDR3 is TGTGCCAGCAGCTTAGTCGGGGGGCGCGGCGAGCAGTACTTC. As protein: CASSLVGGRGEQYF. Full variable domain (rest looked up from reference TRBV7-7 and TRBJ2-7): GAGVSQSPRYKVTKRGQDVTLRCDPISSHATLYWYQQALGQGPEFLTYFNYEAQPDKSGLPSDRFSAERPEGSISTLTIQRTEQRDSAMYRCASSLVGGRGEQYFGPGTRLTVT.

J is TRBJ1-1 and V is TRBV19; 9 bases line up with TRBD1. This CDR3 spans 15 amino acids. Germline CDR1 LNHDA, CDR2 SQIVND (reference sequence). Trimming removed 3 bases from V and 4 bases from J; junction bases left unmatched: 6. DNA for the CDR3: TGTGCCAGTAGTATCATGACAGGGGGTAGCACTGAAGCTTTCTTT. Amino acids: CASSIMTGGSTEAFF.

This chain uses TRBV23-1 with TRBJ2-7, with 9 bases fitting TRBD2. TRBV23-1 is known as an ORF, though its function is uncertain. This CDR3 is 16 amino acids long. The V segment lost 0 bases and the J segment 6 bases; nucleotides outside the gene matches: 9. CDR3: CASSQSSGGPEGEQYF. The CDR3 DNA follows: TGCGCCAGCAGTCAATCGAGCGGGGGGCCCGAGGGCGAGCAGTACTTC.